This is a list of T cell receptor beta chains from one sample in a study of shared clonotypes between healthy human individuals. TCRdb's copy holds only in-frame clones and misses some; the assay was immunoSEQ multiplex PCR. The repertoire holds 2 million to 2.5 million clones, with 93% as singletons. Material: naive CD4+ T cells from PBMCs. The receptors were gathered from a man younger than 35 in good health. Some clones in this sample may be carry-over from other donors' samples. CDR3s include the opening cysteine and the closing phenylalanine or tryptophan. The D gene is left open where the match is weak.

v_call cdr3_length d_call cdr3_aa
TRBV5-6 16 TRBD2 CASSFTWTSGSYEQYF
TRBV15 17 TRBD1 CATSRPPNRGPNTEAFF
TRBV19 16 NA CASSIPPGSMNTEAFF
TRBV28 14 NA CASSYRQRSYEQYF
TRBV28 15 NA CASSTQAGGSYEQYF
TRBV28 13 NA CASRGTVNTEAFF
TRBV9 11 NA CASSAANEQFF
TRBV11-2 14 TRBD1 CASSSRTGGGEQYF
TRBV5-1 14 TRBD1 CASSPGTGGTEAFF
TRBV28 15 TRBD1 CASSSPGQGMEGYTF
TRBV6-5 13 NA CASSPRLTGELFF
TRBV4-1 13 NA CASTRQPNTEAFF
TRBV29-1 13 NA CSATLVSGNTIYF
TRBV7-9 19 TRBD1 CASWLRGSSGQGLVQPQHF
TRBV28 18 NA CASSLRRGNTKSTGELFF
TRBV7-2 16 TRBD1 CASSQATGGKNYGYTF
TRBV7-9 15 NA CASSLTGGDFPEAFF
TRBV11-2 15 TRBD1 CASSRSGTEDSPLHF
TRBV5-1 13 NA CASSLGTYTEAFF
TRBV7-9 16 NA CASSLGFVGTAYEQYF
TRBV7-3 14 TRBD2 CASSPAGSTDTQYF
TRBV6-5 11 NA CASSSPGTQYF
TRBV19 13 NA CASSQRGGYEQYF
TRBV30 12 NA CACTTGHYGYTF
TRBV4-1 15 TRBD1 CASSQAAGQGYGYTF
TRBV5-4 14 NA CASSRGQKTGELFF
TRBV21-1 20 NA CASSNLPGSEKQLVHYEQYF
TRBV11-2 14 NA CASSLGAGLDIQYF
TRBV18 13 TRBD1 CASSQGQANGYTF
TRBV6-6 11 NA CASRLGYEQYF
TRBV19 13 NA CASSIAGNYGYTF
TRBV9 14 NA CASSLTRTGDGYTF
TRBV7-9 15 NA CASSSRDLLPDTQYF
TRBV5-1 14 NA CASSPRIETGELFF
TRBV4-2 16 TRBD2 CASSPRASGFLYEQYF
TRBV15 15 TRBD1 CATSSPRGRNTEAFF
TRBV19 15 TRBD1 CASKSRQGRRYGYTF
TRBV5-5 14 TRBD1 CASSSDRRNQPQHF
TRBV6-5 14 TRBD2 CASSTGTSIETQYF
TRBV6-6 15 TRBD1 CATNEGDRGYNEQFF
TRBV7-9 15 NA CASSLVVPGQDTQYF
TRBV20-1 11 NA CSARARTEAFF
TRBV28 13 TRBD1 CASSLGRGVGYTF